The following is a TCR beta chain sequence with its context. Per the germline V gene, CDR1 is GTSNPN and CDR2 is SVGIG (reference sequence). Trimming took 2 bases from V and 6 from J, leaving 11 bases between them. The CDR3 has 12 amino acids. The source of the sample is a study of cytotoxic CD8 clonotypes in ibrutinib-treated CLL. Repertoires were generated with immunoSEQ multiplex PCR, while TCRdb's copy carries only in-frame clones and drops some. The sample includes over 200,000 clones, approximately 79% of them seen just once. This receptor was obtained from a human donor with chronic lymphocytic leukemia. The specimen comprised PBMCs, sampled after 12 months of ibrutinib treatment. The chain recombines TRBV30 with TRBJ2-7, with D possibly matching TRBD1 (6 bases). The chain's CDR3 is CAWSPTGIEQYF. For the CDR3, the DNA is TGTGCCTGGAGTCCTACAGGGATCGAGCAGTACTTC.